The source of this T cell receptor beta chain is a study of shared clonotypes between healthy human individuals. Study-level findings and limits: Generation probability values for non-shared clonotypes were lower than those for clonotypes shared by all four donors.

Both subsets, CD45RA+ naive and CD45RA-negative memory, were split from the CD4+ cells. Sequencing was performed with immunoSEQ multiplex PCR; in TCRdb, only in-frame clones are kept and a portion is missing. The repertoire holds approximately 530,000 clones, with roughly 95% as singletons. A remark on this clone: Its antigen is still unknown.

The receptor's source is a woman between 25 and 40 years old in good health. Material for sequencing was naive CD4+ T cells sorted from blood. The subset: CD45RA+ positively selected.

The DNA of the CDR3 is TGTGCCAGCAGTTTACTTCGACAGGGGGGGTACGAGCAGTACTTC. It specifies CASSLLRQGGYEQYF. J is TRBJ2-7 and V is TRBV27; 9 bases map to TRBD1. The CDR3 extends over 15 amino acids. J lost 4 bases, V lost 2 bases, and 6 bases had no gene match. Germline V gene sequence: CDR1 MNHEY, CDR2 SMNVEV (reference sequence).